The sequence of this TCR beta chain was determined in a study of OX40 agonist ivuxolimab in advanced cancers. About the research overall: Across the patients, intravenous ivuxolimab was delivered every 2 weeks at 0.01 to 10 mg/kg. Patients achieving partial responses numbered three: one hepatocellular carcinoma case and two cutaneous melanoma cases. Whole-study findings and limits: Also showing low normalized T-cell clonal expansion were some of the nonresponders. Antigen specificity of clonally expanded peripheral T cells was not established.

As regards this clone: The antigen remains undetermined.

Generated by immunoSEQ multiplex PCR, the TCRdb table keeps only in-frame clones and is missing some. The sample holds roughly 80,000 clones, 80% to 90% seen once. Germline CDR1 LNHDA, CDR2 SQIVND (reference sequence). CDR3 length: 15 residues. With 6 bases clipped from V and 4 bases from J, the junction kept 8 bases outside the gene matches. The TCR originated in an adult with an advanced solid tumor such as melanoma, head and neck, liver or kidney cancer. The specimen comprised CD4+ or CD8+ T cells sorted from blood, sampled in a trial of the OX40 agonist ivuxolimab. This rearrangement joins TRBV19 to TRBJ1-2, with 10 bases lining up with TRBD1. The CDR3 is CASSTTGTGAYGYTF. The CDR3 coding sequence is TGTGCCAGTAGCACAACCGGGACAGGGGCCTATGGCTACACCTTC.